Listed below are T cell receptor beta chains from one sample, sequenced in a study of T-cell reconstitution after alpha-beta-depleted transplantation in children. From the PCR reads, TCRdb called clonotypes with MiXCR, one entry per CDR3 protein. The sample lists about 500,000 distinct CDR3 sequences; approximately 30% were seen once. Sequenced here: PBMCs from the stem cell graft donor, sampled from the stem cell graft. These receptors all stem from a human donor who donated a stem cell graft to a child with aplastic anemia. CDR3s include the opening cysteine and the closing phenylalanine or tryptophan. The D gene is left open where the match is weak. The size field is filled for only some rows; it gives once, few, many or a size class.

V,size,J,D,CDR3,DNA
TRBV20-1,-,TRBJ2-2,TRBD1,CSVRTGGFTGELFF,TGCAGTGTCAGGACAGGGGGATTCACCGGGGAGCTGTTTTTT
TRBV20-1,many,TRBJ2-1,-,CSARDSPLNEQFF,TGCAGTGCTAGAGATAGCCCTCTCAATGAGCAGTTCTTC
TRBV5-1,-,TRBJ2-3,-,CASSLVGGSEADTQYF,TGCGCCAGCAGCCTCGTAGGCGGGTCAGAGGCAGATACGCAGTATTTT
TRBV2,-,TRBJ2-2,-,CASSELQTGELFF,TGTGCCAGCAGTGAGTTGCAGACCGGGGAGCTGTTTTTT
TRBV6-6,few,TRBJ2-5,-,CASGHQGQETQYF,TGTGCCAGCGGACACCAAGGGCAAGAGACCCAGTACTTC
TRBV7-9,few,TRBJ2-1,-,CASSLYALQDYNEQFF,TGTGCCAGCAGCTTGTACGCGCTTCAGGACTACAATGAGCAGTTCTTC
TRBV20-1,-,TRBJ2-1,-,CSANSPRTSSYNEQFF,TGCAGTGCTAATTCCCCCAGGACAAGCTCCTACAATGAGCAGTTCTTC
TRBV7-2,-,TRBJ1-3,TRBD1,CASSSTGGRNTIYF,TGTGCCAGCAGCTCAACAGGGGGGAGAAACACCATATATTTT
TRBV10-3,-,TRBJ2-7,-,CAISEEVQRGEQYF,TGTGCCATCAGTGAGGAGGTCCAACGGGGCGAGCAGTACTTC
TRBV5-8,-,TRBJ1-2,-,CASSLSPDNYGYTF,TGTGCCAGCAGCTTGTCCCCGGACAACTATGGCTACACCTTC
TRBV30,-,TRBJ2-2,-,CAWRYGGNTGELFF,TGTGCCTGGAGATATGGGGGAAACACCGGGGAGCTGTTTTTT
TRBV2,-,TRBJ1-3,-,CASSRDLRNTIYF,TGTGCCAGCAGTAGGGACCTTAGAAACACCATATATTTT
TRBV13,-,TRBJ2-1,-,CASRMEGRFNEQFF,TGTGCCAGCAGGATGGAGGGCCGTTTTAATGAGCAGTTCTTC
TRBV11-2,-,TRBJ2-3,-,CASSLEMITDTQYF,TGTGCCAGCAGCTTAGAAATGATCACAGATACGCAGTATTTT
TRBV5-1,-,TRBJ2-7,-,CASSPGGPEQYF,TGCGCCAGCAGCCCCGGAGGGCCGGAGCAGTACTTC
TRBV4-1,few,TRBJ1-6,TRBD1,CASSQEGTGALPLHF,TGCGCCAGCAGCCAAGAAGGGACAGGGGCTTTACCCCTCCACTTT
TRBV6-2/TRBV6-3,-,TRBJ2-1,-,CASSYGFGGYNEQFF,TGTGCCAGCAGTTACGGGTTCGGGGGATACAATGAGCAGTTCTTC
TRBV7-8,-,TRBJ2-1,TRBD2,CASSHLSGTSGTGEQFF,TGTGCCAGCAGCCATCTCTCCGGGACTAGCGGGACGGGTGAGCAGTTCTTC
TRBV11-1,-,TRBJ1-5,TRBD1,CASGAYGTGGGYSNQPQHF,TGTGCCTCGGGAGCGTACGGGACAGGGGGAGGGTATAGCAATCAGCCCCAGCATTTT
TRBV6-5,-,TRBJ2-7,TRBD2,CASSYSMTSGMAEQYF,TGTGCCAGCAGTTACTCGATGACCAGCGGGATGGCTGAGCAGTACTTC
TRBV12-3/TRBV12-4,few,TRBJ1-1,-,CASGFPGAEAFF,TGTGCCAGCGGGTTCCCAGGCGCTGAAGCTTTCTTT
TRBV29-1,-,TRBJ2-1,TRBD2,CSVEGVAGAGSSYNEQFF,TGCAGCGTTGAGGGGGTAGCGGGAGCGGGGAGCTCCTACAATGAGCAGTTCTTC
TRBV29-1,few,TRBJ2-5,TRBD2,CSVEVAGVTETQYF,TGCAGCGTTGAGGTAGCGGGAGTAACAGAGACCCAGTACTTC
TRBV18,-,TRBJ2-1,TRBD1,CASSPPTGSDEQFF,TGTGCCAGCTCACCACCGACAGGGTCGGATGAGCAGTTCTTC
TRBV7-2,-,TRBJ2-1,-,CASSFHAQSYNEQFF,TGTGCCAGCAGTTTCCACGCACAGTCCTACAATGAGCAGTTCTTC
TRBV5-1,few,TRBJ2-5,-,CASSLATGHQETQYF,TGCGCCAGCAGCTTGGCCACAGGGCACCAAGAGACCCAGTACTTC
TRBV29-1,few,TRBJ2-2,TRBD2,CSVVAGEELFF,TGCAGCGTTGTAGCGGGAGAGGAGCTGTTTTTT
TRBV25-1,-,TRBJ2-3,-,CASSDPGQTQYF,TGTGCCAGCAGTGATCCAGGCCAGACGCAGTATTTT
TRBV6-2/TRBV6-3,-,TRBJ2-7,-,CASSYSTQGYEQYF,TGTGCCAGCAGTTACTCGACGCAGGGTTACGAGCAGTACTTC
TRBV4-2,few,TRBJ1-1,-,CASSPLSLLGLGGTEAFF,TGTGCCAGCAGCCCGCTCAGCTTGCTCGGACTCGGGGGCACTGAAGCTTTCTTT